These T cell receptor beta chains were read from a single sample in a study of CD8 T cells in ankylosing spondylitis. TCRdb re-analysed the 5' RACE reads in MiXCR, keeping a single row per CDR3 protein. The repertoire holds 150,000 to 200,000 distinct CDR3 sequences, 10% to 15% seen once, with approximately 10% in the top ten. The sequenced sample was blood, either unsorted or a sorted T cell fraction (not recorded which). Every receptor here comes from a female donor with ankylosing spondylitis or in good health (not recorded which). CDR3s include the opening cysteine and the closing phenylalanine or tryptophan. The D gene is left open where the match is weak. Clone size is stated in some rows and not others, as once, few, many or a class when expanded.

D,V,J,size,DNA,CDR3
.,TRBV28,TRBJ2-1,many,TGTGCCAGCATCGACGCACAGGGTTGGAATGAGCAGTTCTTC,CASIDAQGWNEQFF
TRBD2,TRBV20-1,TRBJ2-1,many,TGCAGTGCTAGTACCCCTAGCGGGAGGGGTAATGAGCAGTTCTTC,CSASTPSGRGNEQFF
TRBD2,TRBV7-2,TRBJ2-5,.,TGTGCCAGCAGCTCGGGACTAGCAGCGTACCAAGAGACCCAGTACTTC,CASSSGLAAYQETQYF
TRBD2,TRBV20-1,TRBJ2-3,many,TGCAGTGCTAGTCAAGGACTAGCGCTTGGGGATACGCAGTATTTT,CSASQGLALGDTQYF
TRBD1,TRBV6-2/TRBV6-3,TRBJ1-1,few,TGTGCCAGCAGTTACCCCATACAGGGGTCGATTGAAGCTTTCTTT,CASSYPIQGSIEAFF
.,TRBV21-1,TRBJ2-7,many,TGTGCCTCACATCCAGACGAGCAGTACTTC,CASHPDEQYF
.,TRBV6-2/TRBV6-3,TRBJ1-5,.,TGTGCCAGCAGTGCAAGGAACAATCAGCCCCAGCATTTT,CASSARNNQPQHF
.,TRBV20-1,TRBJ2-3,few,TGCAGTGCTAGAGATACGGCGGATACGCAGTATTTT,CSARDTADTQYF
.,TRBV14,TRBJ1-2,.,TGTGCCAGCAGCCAGGGAGGGATCAGCCGTGGCTACACCTTC,CASSQGGISRGYTF
.,TRBV3-1,TRBJ2-2,.,TGTGCCAGCAGCCTGGGGGGTAGCGTGGTACCCGGGGAGCTGTTTTTT,CASSLGGSVVPGELFF
.,TRBV25-1,TRBJ2-7,many,TGTGCCAGCAGTGAATATTTGGGACACGGCGAGCAGTACTTC,CASSEYLGHGEQYF